This paragraph covers one TCR beta chain sequence. No antigen is known for it. The sample comes from a study of cytomegalovirus exposure and HLA in healthy donors. Study-level results: Presence/absence analysis assumed near-uniform sequencing depth across donors.

In the PCR, 60 Vbeta and 13 Jbeta primers were used. TCRdb keeps only in-frame clones here, not all; method: immunoSEQ multiplex PCR. The profile shows approximately 140,000 clones, over 70% of them singletons. The receptor's source is a male donor in good health and CMV-seronegative. Sequencing was done on a sample of PBMCs.

The CDR3 sequence: CASSRGGGRSGEKLFF. In DNA, the CDR3 is TGTGCCAGCAGCCGAGGGGGGGGGCGGTCAGGCGAAAAACTGTTTTTT. V and J are TRBV7-2 and TRBJ1-4, with D possibly matching TRBD1 (6 bases). Trimming removed 5 bases at V and 8 bases at J, with 21 bases between. CDR3 length: 16 amino acids. Germline CDR1 is SGHTA and CDR2 is FQGNSA.